What follows are 5 T cell receptor beta chains derived from one specimen sequenced in a study of blood T cell repertoires in COVID-19 (dated by TCRdb to 2020 to 2022). The library was obtained by the immunoSEQ multiplex PCR assay. The clones in this table, taken by TCRdb from immuneACCESS, are in-frame only. Not every clone is retained; where verified, under half of the shortfall comes from an unresolved V gene, and the cause of the rest is unknown. In all, the sample holds about 160,000 clones, and approximately 85% of those were seen once. Roughly 1.1% of the sample is in the top ten clones. Sequencing was carried out using peripheral blood. These receptors all come from a man between 60 and 70 years old who had recovered from COVID-19.

The chain joins TRBV7-2 to TRBJ1-5; 8 nucleotides align to TRBD1. The CDR3 sequence is 15 residues long. Germline assignment: CDR1 SGHTA and CDR2 FQGNSA. Trimming removed 4 bases from V and 3 bases from J; junction bases left unmatched: 5. The CDR3 loop is CASSYGQGLNQPQHF. CDR3 sequence (DNA): TGTGCCAGCAGCTACGGACAGGGCCTCAATCAGCCCCAGCATTTT.

The rearrangement uses TRBV3-1 (or the pseudogene TRBV3-2) and TRBJ1-4; the match to TRBD1 covers 8 bases. J was trimmed by 10 bases and V by 0 bases; bases with no gene match: 7. Germline CDR1 LGHDT, CDR2 YNNKEL (reference sequence). The CDR3 loop spans 15 amino acids. DNA of the CDR3: TGTGCCAGCAGCCAAGAAGGACAGGGTGGGGGAAAACTGTTTTTT. Residues: CASSQEGQGGGKLFF.

The J gene is TRBJ1-5, the V gene TRBV10-3, with a weak D call TRBD1 (5 bases). There are 17 residues in the CDR3. The germline V gene has CDR1 ENHRY and CDR2 SYGVKD. Trimming shortened V by 0 bases and J by 3 bases, and 15 bases separated the two germline ends. The CDR3 DNA is TGTGCCATCAGTGAGTCGGCAGGGCTTGCGAACAATCAGCCCCAGCATTTT. Residues: CAISESAGLANNQPQHF.

The chain employs TRBV5-1 and TRBJ1-6; tentative D call: TRBD1 (6 bases). CDR1 is SGHRS and CDR2 is YFSETQ in the germline V gene. The CDR3 is 15 residues long. V dropped 1 base and J dropped 7 bases, with 12 bases sitting between them. In DNA, the CDR3 is TGCGCCAGCAGCTTGACAGGGATCGGAAATTCACCCCTCCACTTT. Translated, it gives CASSLTGIGNSPLHF.

As DNA, the CDR3 is TGTGCCAGCAGCTACACTCCGGCCTCAGGAGAGACCCAGTACTTC. Encoded protein: CASSYTPASGETQYF. The V gene is TRBV3-1 (or the pseudogene TRBV3-2), the J gene TRBJ2-5; D not certain. Trimming shortened V by 5 bases and J by 4 bases, and 17 bases separated the two germline ends. CDR1 and CDR2 from the germline V gene are LGHDT and YNNKEL (reference sequence). CDR3 length equals 15 residues.